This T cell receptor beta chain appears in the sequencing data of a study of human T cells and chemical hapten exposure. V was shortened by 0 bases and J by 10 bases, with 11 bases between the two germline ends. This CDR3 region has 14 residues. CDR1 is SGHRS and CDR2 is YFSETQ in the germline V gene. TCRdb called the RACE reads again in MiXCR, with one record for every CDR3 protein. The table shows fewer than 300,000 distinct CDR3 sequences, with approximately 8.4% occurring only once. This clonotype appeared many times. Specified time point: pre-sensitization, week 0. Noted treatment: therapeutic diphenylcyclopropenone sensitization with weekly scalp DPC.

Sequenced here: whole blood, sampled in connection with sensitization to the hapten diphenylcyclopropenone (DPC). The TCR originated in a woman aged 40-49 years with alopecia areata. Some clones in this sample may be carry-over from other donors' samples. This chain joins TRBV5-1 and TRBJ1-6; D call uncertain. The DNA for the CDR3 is TGCGCCAGCAGCTTGGGTAGGCCAAGCTCACCCCTCCACTTT. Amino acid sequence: CASSLGRPSSPLHF.